The present T cell receptor (beta chain) was sequenced within a study of T cells in Graves' hyperthyroidism and ophthalmopathy. From germline, CDR1 is LNHDA and CDR2 SQIVND (reference sequence). Between the trimmed V and J ends, which lost 6 bases and 2 bases, there was a span of 11 bases. This CDR3 is built from 13 residues. With respect to this clonotype: Its matching antigen is unknown.

RNA transcripts provided the source from which TCR beta CDR3 regions were amplified. TCR CDR3 underwent first-round RT-PCR with the HTBI primer set. TCRdb re-called the multiplex PCR reads through MiXCR, storing one row per CDR3 protein. Among about 380,000 distinct CDR3 sequences, under 20% were seen once, and the ten largest hold 35% to 50%. Study observations and caveats: A median approximately 6.5 months before onset, the model predicted ophthalmopathy. Most thyroid clonotypes expanded above 0.001 appeared in blood too.

This rearrangement joins TRBV19 to TRBJ2-7, with D possibly matching TRBD2 (5 bases). This sequence was found in a man between 18 and 29 years old with Graves' ophthalmopathy. The material sequenced was blood. In DNA, the CDR3 is TGTGCCAGTAGGCGGGCCTCGACCTACGAGCAGTACTTC. This sequence encodes CASRRASTYEQYF.